The 24 T cell receptor beta chains below all came from one sample that was sequenced in a study of T cell repertoires in cytomegalovirus infection. TCRdb processed the reads anew with MiXCR; each CDR3 protein has one entry. There are over 300,000 distinct CDR3 sequences in the sample; 9.5% occur only once, and over 3.5% lies in the top ten. Sequenced input: PBMCs. These receptors all stem from a human donor in good health (CMV status not recorded). Some clones in this sample may be carry-over from other donors' samples.

This clonotype was found a few times. The J gene is TRBJ2-1, the V gene TRBV6-1; TRBD2 aligns across 7 bases. The V and J ends lost 6 bases and 8 bases, in that order; junction bases with no gene match: 4. This CDR3 has 12 residues. CDR1 and CDR2 from the germline V gene are MNHNS and SASEGT. CDR3 protein: CASSSREYEQFF. The CDR3 bases are TGTGCCAGCAGCTCGCGGGAGTATGAGCAGTTCTTC.

This clonotype was seen repeatedly, ten times or more. The chain links TRBV20-1 to TRBJ2-1, with no clear D. Trimming cost V 4 bases and J 7 bases, with 8 bases left between them. The CDR3 has 11 amino acids. Germline V gene data show CDR1 as DFQATT and CDR2 as SNEGSKA (reference sequence). The CDR3 DNA reads TGCAGTGCTATTTACCATAATGAGCAGTTCTTC. Its protein product is CSAIYHNEQFF.

This sequence joins TRBV2 and TRBJ2-7; D is possibly TRBD2 (5 bases). CDR3 length equals 15 residues. CDR1 is SNHLY, CDR2 FYNNEI, per germline. V was pared by 8 bases and J by 5 bases, with 22 bases between. CDR3: CASVIGVGRYNEQYF. The CDR3 DNA follows: TGTGCCAGCGTCATCGGTGTGGGGAGATATAACGAGCAGTACTTC.

This clonotype was seen a few times. The chain joins TRBV27 to TRBJ2-7; 7 bases map to TRBD1. Germline loops: CDR1 MNHEY, CDR2 SMNVEV (reference sequence). This CDR3 spans 14 amino acids. Trimming took 7 bases from V and 5 from J; bases not matched to a gene: 11. CDR3: CASTTRTGVHEQYF. The DNA for the CDR3 is TGTGCCAGCACCACAAGGACAGGTGTACACGAGCAGTACTTC.

At least ten counts were recorded for this clonotype. The gene calls are TRBV4-3 and TRBJ1-2, with a tentative D call TRBD1 (5 bases). The V gene's germline CDR1 is LGHNA and CDR2 YSLEER. Trimming took off 3 bases at V and 3 bases at J, with 11 bases between the two ends. The CDR3 covers 14 residues. This CDR3 reads CASSHEGLDYGYTF. Here the CDR3 DNA reads TGCGCCAGCAGCCACGAGGGGCTTGACTATGGCTACACCTTC.

This clonotype has more than one count but fewer than ten. V gene TRBV20-1 combines with J gene TRBJ1-1; maybe TRBD1 (5 bases). The germline V gene encodes CDR1 DFQATT and CDR2 SNEGSKA (reference sequence). Trimming shortened V by 4 bases and J by 6 bases, and 9 bases separated the two germline ends. There are 11 residues in the CDR3. The CDR3 loop is CSATGRAEAFF. In DNA, the CDR3 is TGCAGTGCTACAGGGAGAGCTGAAGCTTTCTTT.

V and J are TRBV12-3 or TRBV12-4 and TRBJ2-1, with 11 positions matching TRBD2. Trimming removed 1 base from V and 2 bases from J; junction bases left unmatched: 10. The CDR3 loop spans 19 amino acids. Written as DNA, the CDR3 is TGTGCCAGCAGTTTAGAGCGAGCTAGCGGGGGGCCCACCTACAATGAGCAGTTCTTC. It codes for CASSLERASGGPTYNEQFF.

This clonotype was counted at least ten times. The chain links TRBV4-1 to TRBJ1-1, with a possible D match to TRBD1 (6 bases). Germline CDR1 reads MGHRA; CDR2 reads YSYEKL. The CDR3 totals 15 residues. Trimming left V 0 bases short and J 5 bases short, with 13 bases between. CDR3 nucleotides: TGCGCCAGCAGCCAAGATCGAGGGGGTGGAACTGAAGCTTTCTTT. Translating gives CASSQDRGGGTEAFF.

This clonotype was counted ten times or more. The gene calls are TRBV27 and TRBJ2-2, with D perhaps being TRBD1 or TRBD2 (5 bases each). The CDR3 consists of 17 residues. The germline V gene has CDR1 MNHEY and CDR2 SMNVEV (reference sequence). Trimming took 5 bases from V and 5 from J, leaving 21 bases between them. For the CDR3, the DNA is TGTGCCAGCAGTACTGCCTCACGGGCAGGGAGAACCGGGGAGCTGTTTTTT. Translation: CASSTASRAGRTGELFF.

This clonotype was counted at least ten times. The chain has TRBV12-3 or TRBV12-4 and TRBJ2-5; D gene uncertain. The CDR3 runs to 15 residues. V shed 3 bases and J shed 5 bases, with 16 bases lying between them. DNA of the CDR3: TGTGCCAGCAGTTTTACCGGCAGCCTAGGGGAGACCCAGTACTTC. This codes for CASSFTGSLGETQYF.

This clonotype was recorded at least ten times. J is TRBJ1-4 and V is TRBV28, with D tentatively TRBD1 (5 bases). The CDR3 is 15 amino acids. Germline CDR1 and CDR2: MDHEN and SYDVKM. Trimming pared 2 bases from V and 7 bases from J, leaving 14 bases between. The CDR3 loop is CASSLAGQAGEKLFF. CDR3 in DNA: TGTGCCAGCAGTTTAGCAGGGCAGGCGGGTGAAAAACTGTTTTTT.

This clonotype was observed a few times. CDR3 sequence (DNA): TGTGCCAGCAGCTTGGGGGCAGGGGGAAACACTGAAGCTTTCTTT. Translation gives CASSLGAGGNTEAFF. J is TRBJ1-1 and V is TRBV7-2; TRBD1 aligns across 7 bases. The CDR3 sequence is 15 residues long. CDR1 and CDR2 (germline): SGHTA, FQGNSA. The trim removed 3 bases at V and 2 bases at J, leaving 6 bases unmatched.

The rearrangement links TRBV12-3 or TRBV12-4 to TRBJ2-2, with D unresolved. With 5 bases removed from V and 7 bases from J, the gap between germline ends came to 17 bases. The CDR3 length is 15 residues. Written as DNA, the CDR3 is TGTGCCAGCAGTCCCCTCGGCCCTAGAGGCGGGGAGCTGTTTTTT. Translation gives CASSPLGPRGGELFF.

This clonotype was seen only a few times. The J gene is TRBJ2-2, the V gene TRBV7-2; 7 bases agree with TRBD1. Germline CDR1 is SGHTA and CDR2 is FQGNSA. J lost 4 bases, V lost 5 bases, and 7 bases had no gene match. The CDR3 totals 15 residues. In DNA form, the CDR3 reads TGTGCCAGCAGCAGTCTGGGACAGATCACCGGGGAGCTGTTTTTT. This sequence encodes CASSSLGQITGELFF.

Only a few counts were recorded for this clonotype. The chain couples TRBV28 to TRBJ2-1; D is possibly TRBD2 (5 bases). V shed 7 bases and J shed 4 bases, with 14 bases lying between them. CDR1 and CDR2 from the germline V gene are MDHEN and SYDVKM. CDR3 length: 14 amino acids. The CDR3 DNA follows: TGTGCCAGCACCGAAATTGGGAGTTACAATGAGCAGTTCTTC. Its protein is CASTEIGSYNEQFF.

This clonotype was seen a few times. V is TRBV6-2 or TRBV6-3 and J is TRBJ1-2; possible D gene TRBD1, 5 bases. The CDR3 has 12 amino acids. Trimming shortened V by 8 bases and J by 6 bases, and 13 bases separated the two germline ends. The V gene's germline CDR1 is MNHEY and CDR2 SVGEGT. The CDR3 spells CASGTHFDGYTF. In DNA form, the CDR3 reads TGTGCCAGCGGGACCCACTTTGATGGCTACACCTTC.

The rearrangement uses TRBV18 and TRBJ1-4, with no clear D. The CDR3 has 15 amino acids. CDR1 and CDR2 from the germline V gene are KGHSH and LQKENI. V was shortened by 5 bases and J by 0 bases, with 10 bases between the two germline ends. CDR3 DNA sequence: TGTGCCAGCTCAAGAGTAGAATCAACTAATGAAAAACTGTTTTTT. Translating it yields CASSRVESTNEKLFF.

This clonotype came up a few times. The rearrangement uses TRBV12-3 or TRBV12-4 and TRBJ2-7; D unresolved. The ends were cut back, 7 bases at V and 4 bases at J, with 11 bases in the middle. CDR3 length equals 12 residues. The CDR3 DNA sequence: TGTGCCAGCACCAAAGTGGGGTACGAGCAGTACTTC. This translates into CASTKVGYEQYF.

This clonotype was counted only a few times. The rearrangement uses TRBV28 and TRBJ1-1; 8 bases map to TRBD1. The germline V gene encodes CDR1 MDHEN and CDR2 SYDVKM. V shed 2 bases and J 2 bases; nucleotides not matched to a gene: 7. The CDR3 runs 16 residues. CDR3 sequence reads: CASSLIGQGLNTEAFF. In nucleotides, the CDR3 is TGTGCCAGCAGTTTAATAGGACAGGGCCTCAACACTGAAGCTTTCTTT. Supplemented by reference TRBV28 and TRBJ1-1, the full variable domain reads DVKVTQSSRYLVKRTGEKVFLECVQDMDHENMFWYRQDPGLGLRLIYFSYDVKMKEKGDIPEGYSVSREKKERFSLILESASTNQTSMYLCASSLIGQGLNTEAFFGQGTRLTVV.

The rearrangement uses TRBV7-2 and TRBJ1-2; TRBD1 matches at 11 bases. The V gene end was trimmed by 5 bases and the J gene end by 8 bases; junction bases not matched to a gene: 7. The CDR3 length is 14 residues. The germline CDR1 and CDR2 sequences are SGHTA and FQGNSA. DNA for the CDR3: TGTGCCAGCAGCGCCGGGACAGGGGGGCAGGGCTACACCTTC. Amino acids: CASSAGTGGQGYTF.

Only a few counts were recorded for this clonotype. The chain carries TRBV3-1 and TRBJ2-5; D not certain. CDR1 is LGHDT, CDR2 YNNKEL, per germline (reference sequence). V was pared by 3 bases and J by 6 bases, with 8 bases between. This CDR3 region has 12 residues. CDR3 protein: CASSHRGQTQYF. CDR3 DNA sequence: TGTGCCAGCAGCCATAGAGGACAGACCCAGTACTTC.

The sample holds many counts of this clonotype. This chain connects TRBV7-2 to TRBJ2-2; D is unresolved. The CDR3 loop spans 15 amino acids. Trimming pared 2 bases from V and 0 bases from J, leaving 7 bases between. From germline, CDR1 is SGHTA and CDR2 FQGNSA. The CDR3 DNA sequence: TGTGCCAGCAGCTTATGGCAGGCGAACACCGGGGAGCTGTTTTTT. It specifies CASSLWQANTGELFF. The entire variable domain, with the rest obtained from reference TRBV7-2 and TRBJ2-2, is as follows: GAGVSQSPSNKVTEKGKDVELRCDPISGHTALYWYRQSLGQGLEFLIYFQGNSAPDKSGLPSDRFSAERTGGSVSTLTIQRTQQEDSAVYLCASSLWQANTGELFFGEGSRLTVL.

On this clonotype: Just one base apart from a much larger clone, this may be a read error. The chain couples TRBV12-3 or TRBV12-4 to TRBJ2-7, with TRBD1 matching 9 bases. This CDR3 is built from 15 residues. DNA of the CDR3: TGTGCCAGCAGGCCAACAGGGGGCAAAGCCTACGTGCAGTACTTC. This encodes CASRPTGGKAYVQYF.

The table lists this clonotype with many counts. The chain couples TRBV12-3 or TRBV12-4 to TRBJ1-1, with D unclear. The CDR3 sequence is 11 residues long. The V gene lost 6 bases and the J gene lost 6 bases, with 8 bases spanning the gap. CDR3 sequence (DNA): TGTGCCAGCAGCCGACACTCTGAAGCTTTCTTT. This gives the protein CASSRHSEAFF.